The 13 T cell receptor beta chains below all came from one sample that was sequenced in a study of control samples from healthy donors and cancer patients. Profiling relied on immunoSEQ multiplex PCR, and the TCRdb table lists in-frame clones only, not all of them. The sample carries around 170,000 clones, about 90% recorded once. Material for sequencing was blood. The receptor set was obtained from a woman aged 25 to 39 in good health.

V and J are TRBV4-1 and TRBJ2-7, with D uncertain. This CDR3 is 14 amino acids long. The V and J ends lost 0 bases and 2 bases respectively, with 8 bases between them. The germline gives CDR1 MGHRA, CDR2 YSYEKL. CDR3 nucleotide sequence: TGCGCCAGCAGCCAAGACGAGAAAACCTACGAGCAGTACGTC. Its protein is CASSQDEKTYEQYV.

CDR3 region: CASSLYGV. In DNA, the CDR3 is TGTGCCAGCAGCTTATACGGGGTC. This rearrangement joins TRBV11-3 to TRBJ2-7; unclear D gene. Looked up from germline, CDR1 is SGHNT and CDR2 is YENEEA. CDR3 size: 8 residues.

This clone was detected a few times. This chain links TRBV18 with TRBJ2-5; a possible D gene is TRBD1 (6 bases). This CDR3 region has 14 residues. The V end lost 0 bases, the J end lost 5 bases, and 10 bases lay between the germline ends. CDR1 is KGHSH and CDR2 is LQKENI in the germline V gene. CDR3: CASSPPAQGETQYF. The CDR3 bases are TGTGCCAGCTCACCACCAGCCCAGGGGGAGACCCAGTACTTC.

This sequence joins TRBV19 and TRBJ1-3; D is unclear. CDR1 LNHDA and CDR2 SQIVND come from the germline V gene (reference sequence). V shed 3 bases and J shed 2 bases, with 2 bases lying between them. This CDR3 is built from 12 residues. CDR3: CASSIAGNTIYF. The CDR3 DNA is TGTGCCAGTAGTATTGCTGGAAACACCATATATTTT.

The CDR3 DNA is TGTGCCAGCAGCTTGGATCGGGGGGCGGCTGGAAACACCATATATTTT. Protein: CASSLDRGAAGNTIYF. The chain uses TRBV5-4 and TRBJ1-3, with TRBD1 as a possible D gene (6 bases). V shed 0 bases and J shed 2 bases, with 12 bases lying between them. Germline loops: CDR1 SGHNT, CDR2 YYREEE (reference sequence). CDR3 size: 16 residues.

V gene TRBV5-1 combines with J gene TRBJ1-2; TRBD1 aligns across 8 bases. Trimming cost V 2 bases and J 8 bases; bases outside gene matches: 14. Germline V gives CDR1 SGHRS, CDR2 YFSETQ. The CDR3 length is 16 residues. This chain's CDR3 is CASSFQDRRGLQGYTF. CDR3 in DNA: TGCGCCAGCAGCTTTCAAGACCGCAGGGGGCTACAGGGCTACACCTTC.

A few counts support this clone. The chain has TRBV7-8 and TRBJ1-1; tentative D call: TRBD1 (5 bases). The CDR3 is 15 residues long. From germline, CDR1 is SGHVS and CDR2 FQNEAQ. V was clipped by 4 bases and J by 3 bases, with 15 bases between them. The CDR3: CASSSIGTGYTEAFF. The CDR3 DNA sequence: TGTGCCAGCAGCTCCATCGGAACAGGATACACTGAAGCTTTCTTT.

CDR3 DNA: TGTGCCTGGAGAGAGGGCCGCAATGAGCAGTTCTTC. Translated, it gives CAWREGRNEQFF. J is TRBJ2-1 and V is TRBV30, with TRBD2 as a possible D gene (5 bases). Germline V gene lookup returns CDR1 GTSNPN and CDR2 SVGIG (reference sequence). Trimming pared 3 bases from V and 6 bases from J, leaving 9 bases between. This CDR3 is built from 12 residues.

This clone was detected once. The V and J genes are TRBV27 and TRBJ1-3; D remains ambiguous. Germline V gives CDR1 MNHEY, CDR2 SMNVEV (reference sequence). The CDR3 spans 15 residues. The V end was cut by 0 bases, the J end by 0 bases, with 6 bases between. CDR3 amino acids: CASSLSPASGNTIYF. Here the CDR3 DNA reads TGTGCCAGCAGTTTATCACCTGCCTCTGGAAACACCATATATTTT.

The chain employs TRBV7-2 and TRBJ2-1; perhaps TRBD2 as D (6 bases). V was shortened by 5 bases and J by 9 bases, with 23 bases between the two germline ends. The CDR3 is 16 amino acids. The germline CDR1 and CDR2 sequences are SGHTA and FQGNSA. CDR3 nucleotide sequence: TGTGCCAGCAGCCCCCGGCCGGGACTGGGGGTTGGTGAGCAGTTCTTC. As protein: CASSPRPGLGVGEQFF.

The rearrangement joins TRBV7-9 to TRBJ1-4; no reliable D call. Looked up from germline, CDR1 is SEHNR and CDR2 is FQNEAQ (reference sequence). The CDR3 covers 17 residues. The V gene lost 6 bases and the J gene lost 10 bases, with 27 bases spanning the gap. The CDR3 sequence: CASRIAPPTTVSGKLFF. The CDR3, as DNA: TGTGCCAGCAGAATAGCCCCCCCGACGACGGTAAGCGGAAAACTGTTTTTT.

CDR3 sequence reads: CASSSRLAGGLETQYF. In nucleotides, the CDR3 is TGTGCCAGCAGCTCTAGACTAGCGGGAGGGTTGGAGACCCAGTACTTC. The V call is TRBV7-9, the J call TRBJ2-5, with 14 positions matching TRBD2. Per the germline V gene, CDR1 is SEHNR and CDR2 is FQNEAQ (reference sequence). This CDR3 has 16 residues. The V and J ends lost 4 bases and 5 bases, in that order; junction bases with no gene match: 6.

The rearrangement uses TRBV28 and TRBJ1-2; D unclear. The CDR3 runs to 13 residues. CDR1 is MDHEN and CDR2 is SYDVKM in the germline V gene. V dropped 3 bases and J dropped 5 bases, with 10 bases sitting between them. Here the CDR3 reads CASSLGQLYGYTF. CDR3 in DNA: TGTGCCAGCAGTTTGGGTCAGCTTTATGGCTACACCTTC.